This passage covers 23 T cell receptor beta chains from one sample sequenced in a study of blood T cell repertoires in COVID-19. This table comes from immunoSEQ multiplex PCR, and its TCRdb copy is limited to in-frame clones, with some not included. The sample shows approximately 140,000 clones, roughly 88% of them seen only once. The source material was peripheral blood. The receptors stem from a man aged 60 to 75 with active or convalescent COVID-19.

The V gene is TRBV11-3, the J gene TRBJ1-1; D might be TRBD1 (5 bases). Per germline, CDR1 SGHNT and CDR2 YENEEA. The germline V and J ends were trimmed by 4 bases and 1 base, with 7 bases remaining between them. CDR3 length: 13 residues. CDR3 bases: TGTGCCAGCAGCTGGACACAGAACACTGAAGCTTTCTTT. This encodes CASSWTQNTEAFF.

The rearrangement links TRBV24-1 to TRBJ2-3, with 10 bases aligning to TRBD2. CDR1 and CDR2 from the germline V gene are KGHDR and SFDVKD. There are 18 residues in the CDR3. The trim removed 4 bases at V and 0 bases at J, leaving 9 bases unmatched. CDR3 sequence reads: CATSDPSGRGASTDTQYF. In DNA, the CDR3 is TGTGCCACCAGTGACCCTAGCGGGAGAGGGGCTAGCACAGATACGCAGTATTTT.

V is TRBV7-9 and J is TRBJ1-1, with TRBD1 matching 9 bases. Trimming took 4 bases from V and 1 from J; bases not matched to a gene: 16. The CDR3 length is 19 residues. Per germline, CDR1 SEHNR and CDR2 FQNEAQ (reference sequence). Here the CDR3 reads CASSSLASTGGLGNTEAFF. The DNA for the CDR3 is TGTGCCAGCAGCTCTCTCGCTTCGACAGGGGGGCTGGGGAACACTGAAGCTTTCTTT. Looking up the rest from reference TRBV7-9 and TRBJ1-1 gives the full variable domain: DTGVSQNPRHKITKRGQNVTFRCDPISEHNRLYWYRQTLGQGPEFLTYFQNEAQLEKSRLLSDRFSAERPKGSFSTLEIQRTEQGDSAMYLCASSSLASTGGLGNTEAFFGQGTRLTVV.

The chain uses TRBV7-9 and TRBJ1-1; perhaps TRBD1 as D (5 bases). The CDR3 length is 14 residues. With 2 bases removed from V and 3 bases from J, the gap between germline ends came to 10 bases. Looked up from germline, CDR1 is SEHNR and CDR2 is FQNEAQ (reference sequence). As DNA, the CDR3 is TGTGCCAGCAGCTTACGGGAGGGGTACACTGAAGCTTTCTTT. Translated, it gives CASSLREGYTEAFF.

V is TRBV12-3 or TRBV12-4 and J is TRBJ2-7; a possible D gene is TRBD2 (5 bases). CDR3 length equals 13 residues. V was pared by 5 bases and J by 4 bases, with 12 bases between. CDR3 sequence: CASSIGGPYEQYF. The CDR3, as DNA: TGTGCCAGCAGTATCGGCGGGCCTTACGAGCAGTACTTC.

This clone has just one count. The chain carries TRBV5-4 and TRBJ1-3, with D unclear. Germline CDR1 SGHNT, CDR2 YYREEE (reference sequence). V was pared by 2 bases and J by 4 bases, with 13 bases between. The CDR3 covers 15 residues. In nucleotides, the CDR3 is TGTGCCAGCAGCTTTCGGGGAGGGCTGGGAAACACCATATATTTT. Residues: CASSFRGGLGNTIYF.

J is TRBJ2-3 and V is TRBV2, with D uncertain. The CDR3 totals 16 residues. Germline V CDR1 and CDR2: SNHLY, FYNNEI. V gave up 6 bases and J gave up 1 base, with 17 bases separating them. The chain's CDR3 is CASSPFPSPRTDTQYF. The DNA of the CDR3 is TGTGCCAGCAGCCCTTTCCCCTCCCCCCGCACAGATACGCAGTATTTT.

This clone came up once. The J gene is TRBJ1-1, the V gene TRBV7-8; D call uncertain. There are 16 residues in the CDR3. Germline V lookup: CDR1 SGHVS, CDR2 FQNEAQ. With 1 base removed from V and 2 bases from J, the gap between germline ends came to 14 bases. In DNA form, the CDR3 reads TGTGCCAGCAGCTTAGAAGGCAGCAGACTTAACACTGAAGCTTTCTTT. Protein product: CASSLEGSRLNTEAFF. Combining the CDR3 with reference TRBV7-8 and TRBJ1-1 gives the whole variable domain GAGVSQSPRYKVAKRGQDVALRCDPISGHVSLFWYQQALGQGPEFLTYFQNEAQLDKSGLPSDRFFAERPEGSVSTLKIQRTQQEDSAVYLCASSLEGSRLNTEAFFGQGTRLTVV.

This clone was seen a few times. CDR3 in DNA: TGTGCCAGCTCATACGCAGGACAGGGGGCGAGCGAGCAGTACTTC. Translating gives CASSYAGQGASEQYF. The rearrangement links TRBV18 to TRBJ2-7; 11 positions agree with TRBD1. This CDR3 is 15 amino acids long. V dropped 5 bases and J dropped 6; count of bases not matched to a gene: 9. Germline loops: CDR1 KGHSH, CDR2 LQKENI.

The chain couples TRBV11-2 to TRBJ2-5; 7 positions agree with TRBD1. Germline trimming cut 3 bases from V and 2 bases from J; bases unmatched to any gene: 6. The CDR3 consists of 15 residues. Germline V gene data show CDR1 as SGHAT and CDR2 as FQNNGV. CDR3 region: CASSLARDRQETQYF. In nucleotides, the CDR3 is TGTGCCAGCAGCTTGGCTCGGGACAGACAAGAGACCCAGTACTTC.

This clone was picked up one time. V is TRBV30 and J is TRBJ1-1; no firm D call. This CDR3 region has 13 residues. Germline V gene sequence: CDR1 GTSNPN, CDR2 SVGIG (reference sequence). V gave up 0 bases and J gave up 4 bases, with 9 bases separating them. In nucleotides, the CDR3 is TGTGCCTGGAGTGTACGGAGGATCACTGAAGCTTTCTTT. The encoded protein is CAWSVRRITEAFF.

The J gene is TRBJ1-3, the V gene TRBV15; TRBD1 matches at 7 bases. Unmatched junction bases numbered 9, after V lost 2 bases and J lost 2 bases. Germline V lookup: CDR1 LNHNV, CDR2 YYDKDF (reference sequence). The CDR3 is made up of 17 amino acids. The CDR3 reads CATSRRTGEPPGNTIYF. CDR3 coding DNA: TGTGCCACCAGCAGACGAACAGGGGAGCCCCCTGGAAACACCATATATTTT.

CDR3 region: CASSQYLSVGQPYEQYF. The CDR3 DNA follows: TGTGCCAGCTCACAATATCTGTCTGTGGGACAGCCCTACGAGCAGTACTTC. The chain joins TRBV18 to TRBJ2-7; 7 bases line up with TRBD1. The CDR3 extends over 17 amino acids. V gave up 4 bases and J gave up 2 bases; unmatched junction bases: 14. Germline V lookup: CDR1 KGHSH, CDR2 LQKENI.

The chain links TRBV28 to TRBJ2-7, with 10 bases lining up with TRBD1. The V gene end was trimmed by 8 bases and the J gene end by 2 bases; junction bases not matched to a gene: 3. Germline-derived CDR1 and CDR2 are MDHEN and SYDVKM. This CDR3 region has 13 residues. DNA of the CDR3: TGTGCCAGCTCGGACAGGGGGGCCTACGAGCAGTACTTC. It encodes CASSDRGAYEQYF.

V is TRBV28 and J is TRBJ1-5; TRBD1 might be the D (6 bases). The ends were cut back, 6 bases at V and 5 bases at J, with 20 bases in the middle. This CDR3 has 16 residues. Germline CDR1 reads MDHEN; CDR2 reads SYDVKM. This CDR3 is CASSHKQGRSHQPQHF. The CDR3 coding sequence is TGTGCCAGCAGCCATAAACAGGGAAGGAGTCATCAGCCCCAGCATTTT.

In this sample, this clone turned up once. V usage is TRBV29-1 and J usage is TRBJ2-7; TRBD1 might be the D (6 bases). The V end was cut by 4 bases, the J end by 8 bases, with 18 bases between. CDR1 and CDR2 from the germline V gene are SQVTM and ANQGSEA. The CDR3 is 13 residues long. CDR3: CSVVGGELFKQYF. CDR3 nucleotides: TGCAGCGTTGTTGGGGGCGAGCTATTCAAGCAGTACTTC.

The V gene is TRBV7-9, the J gene TRBJ2-7, with 7 bases matching TRBD1. CDR3 size: 12 residues. The germline gives CDR1 SEHNR, CDR2 FQNEAQ (reference sequence). V was pared by 5 bases and J by 4 bases, with 2 bases of the junction left unmatched. The CDR3 bases are TGTGCCAGCAGCAGACAGGGTTACGAGCAGTACTTC. Protein sequence: CASSRQGYEQYF. Supplemented by reference TRBV7-9 and TRBJ2-7, the full variable domain reads DTGVSQNPRHKITKRGQNVTFRCDPISEHNRLYWYRQTLGQGPEFLTYFQNEAQLEKSRLLSDRFSAERPKGSFSTLEIQRTEQGDSAMYLCASSRQGYEQYFGPGTRLTVT.

On this clone: Germline is not matched at one junction end, which may reflect a read error. V usage is TRBV9 and J usage is TRBJ2-1, with D unresolved. Germline assignment: CDR1 SGDLS and CDR2 YYNGEE. The CDR3 runs 14 residues. This chain's CDR3 is CASTVGLTYDEQFF. The CDR3 DNA is TGTGCCAGCACCGTAGGTTTGACTTACGATGAGCAGTTCTTC.

In this sample, this clone turned up a few times. V gene TRBV27 combines with J gene TRBJ1-5; a weak D match, TRBD1 (5 bases). V lost 2 bases and J 10 bases, leaving 12 bases between the germline ends. The germline CDR1 and CDR2 sequences are MNHEY and SMNVEV (reference sequence). CDR3 length: 13 residues. DNA of the CDR3: TGTGCCAGCAGTTTAGGGGCCACAACACCCCAGCATTTT. Protein sequence: CASSLGATTPQHF.

This chain uses TRBV3-1 (or the pseudogene TRBV3-2) with TRBJ2-6; TRBD1 might be the D (5 bases). The CDR3 consists of 17 residues. The V and J ends lost 2 bases and 0 bases respectively, with 11 bases between them. Germline values: CDR1 LGHDT, CDR2 YNNKEL (reference sequence). The CDR3 region is CASSQTDTDSGANVLTF. DNA of the CDR3: TGTGCCAGCAGCCAAACGGACACCGACTCTGGGGCCAACGTCCTGACTTTC.

Comments on this clone: It may be a read error: a sequence one base away is much more abundant. The rearrangement joins TRBV11-2 to TRBJ2-7; 7 nucleotides match TRBD1. The trim removed 5 bases at V and 2 bases at J, leaving 3 bases unmatched. CDR3 length: 13 amino acids. The germline V gene encodes CDR1 SGHAT and CDR2 FQNNGV. The CDR3 sequence: CASSPGQTYEQYF. In nucleotides, the CDR3 is TGTGCCAGCAGCCCGGGACAGACCTACGAGCAGTACTTC. Complete variable domain (other parts from reference TRBV11-2 and TRBJ2-7): EAGVAQSPRYKIIEKRQSVAFWCNPISGHATLYWYQQILGQGPKLLIQFQNNGVVDDSQLPKDRFSAERLKGVDSTLKIQPAKLEDSAVYLCASSPGQTYEQYFGPGTRLTVT.

The rearrangement uses TRBV28 and TRBJ2-7; the match to TRBD2 covers 9 bases. V was pared by 3 bases and J by 6 bases, with 6 bases of the junction left unmatched. This CDR3 contains 14 residues. Germline CDR1 MDHEN, CDR2 SYDVKM. The CDR3 DNA sequence: TGTGCCAGCAGTTTGACTAGCGGTCTGGCCGAGCAGTACTTC. Its translation: CASSLTSGLAEQYF.

The chain combines TRBV5-8 with TRBJ2-4; unclear D gene. Germline CDR1 and CDR2: SGHTS and YDEGEE. The V end was cut by 4 bases, the J end by 1 base, with 15 bases between. CDR3 length: 16 amino acids. For the CDR3, the DNA is TGTGCCAGCAGCCGAGGCCGGCTCTTGGCCAAAAACATTCAGTACTTC. Translating gives CASSRGRLLAKNIQYF.